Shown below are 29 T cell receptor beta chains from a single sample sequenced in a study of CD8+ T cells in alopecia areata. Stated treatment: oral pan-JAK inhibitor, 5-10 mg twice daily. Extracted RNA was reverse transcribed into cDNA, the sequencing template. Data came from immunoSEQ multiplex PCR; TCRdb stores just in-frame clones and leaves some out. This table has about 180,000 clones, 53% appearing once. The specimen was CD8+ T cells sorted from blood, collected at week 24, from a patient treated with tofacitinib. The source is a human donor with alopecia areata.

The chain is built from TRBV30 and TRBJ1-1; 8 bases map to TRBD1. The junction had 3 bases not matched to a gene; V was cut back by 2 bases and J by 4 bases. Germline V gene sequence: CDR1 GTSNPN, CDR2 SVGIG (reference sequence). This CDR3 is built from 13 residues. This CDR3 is CAWSTGGTTEAFF. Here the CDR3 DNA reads TGTGCCTGGAGTACAGGGGGGACCACTGAAGCTTTCTTT.

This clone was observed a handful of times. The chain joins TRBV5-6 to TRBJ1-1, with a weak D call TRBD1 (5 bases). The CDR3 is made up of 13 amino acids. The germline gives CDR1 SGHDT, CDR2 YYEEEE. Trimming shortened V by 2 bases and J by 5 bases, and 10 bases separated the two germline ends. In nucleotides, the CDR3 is TGTGCCAGCAGCTTCGGGGCGGATACTGAAGCTTTCTTT. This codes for CASSFGADTEAFF.

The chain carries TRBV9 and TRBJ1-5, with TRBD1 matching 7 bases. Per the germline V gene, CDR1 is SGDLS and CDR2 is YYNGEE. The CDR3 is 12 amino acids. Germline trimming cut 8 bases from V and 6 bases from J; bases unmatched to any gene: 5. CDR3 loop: CASGGGPQPQHF. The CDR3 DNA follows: TGTGCCAGTGGAGGGGGCCCTCAGCCCCAGCATTTT.

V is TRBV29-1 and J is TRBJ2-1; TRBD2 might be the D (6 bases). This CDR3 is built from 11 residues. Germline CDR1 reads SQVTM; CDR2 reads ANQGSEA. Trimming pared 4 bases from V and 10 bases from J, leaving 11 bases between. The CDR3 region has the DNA TGCAGCGTTGTCGTGGGGGGAGAGCAGTTCTTC. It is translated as CSVVVGGEQFF.

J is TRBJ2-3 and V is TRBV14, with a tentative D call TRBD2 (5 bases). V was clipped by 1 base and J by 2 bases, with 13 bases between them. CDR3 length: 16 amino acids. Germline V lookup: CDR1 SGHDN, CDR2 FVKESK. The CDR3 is CASSQVAGLPTDTQYF. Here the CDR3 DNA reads TGTGCCAGCAGCCAAGTGGCCGGACTCCCCACAGATACGCAGTATTTT.

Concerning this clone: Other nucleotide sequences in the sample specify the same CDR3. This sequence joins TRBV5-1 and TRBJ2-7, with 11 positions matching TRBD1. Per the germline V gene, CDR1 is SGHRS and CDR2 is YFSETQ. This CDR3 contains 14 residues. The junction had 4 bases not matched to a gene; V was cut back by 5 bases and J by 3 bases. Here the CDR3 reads CASSPGTGGYEQYF. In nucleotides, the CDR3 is TGCGCCAGCAGTCCCGGGACAGGGGGCTACGAGCAGTACTTC. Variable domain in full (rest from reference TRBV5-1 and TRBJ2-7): KAGVTQTPRYLIKTRGQQVTLSCSPISGHRSVSWYQQTPGQGLQFLFEYFSETQRNKGNFPGRFSGRQFSNSRSEMNVSTLELGDSALYLCASSPGTGGYEQYFGPGTRLTVT.

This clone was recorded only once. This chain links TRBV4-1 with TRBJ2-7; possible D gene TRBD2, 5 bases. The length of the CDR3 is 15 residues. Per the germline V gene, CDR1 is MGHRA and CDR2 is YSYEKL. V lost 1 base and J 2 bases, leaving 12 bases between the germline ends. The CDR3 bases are TGCGCCAGCAGCCAAGTTTCCACCGGGACCTACGAGCAGTACTTC. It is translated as CASSQVSTGTYEQYF.

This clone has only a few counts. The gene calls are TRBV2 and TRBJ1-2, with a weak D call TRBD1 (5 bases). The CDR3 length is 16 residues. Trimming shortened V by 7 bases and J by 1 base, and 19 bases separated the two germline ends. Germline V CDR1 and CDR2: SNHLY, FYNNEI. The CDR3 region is CASKVKPGRDNYGYTF. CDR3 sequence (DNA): TGTGCCAGCAAAGTAAAGCCGGGACGAGATAACTATGGCTACACCTTC.

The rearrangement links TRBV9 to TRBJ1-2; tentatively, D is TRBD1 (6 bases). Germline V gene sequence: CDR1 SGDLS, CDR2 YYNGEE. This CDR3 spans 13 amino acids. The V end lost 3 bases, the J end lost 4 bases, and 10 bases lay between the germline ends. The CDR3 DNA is TGTGCCAGCAGCGAGAGGGGGGCCTATGGCTACACCTTC. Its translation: CASSERGAYGYTF.

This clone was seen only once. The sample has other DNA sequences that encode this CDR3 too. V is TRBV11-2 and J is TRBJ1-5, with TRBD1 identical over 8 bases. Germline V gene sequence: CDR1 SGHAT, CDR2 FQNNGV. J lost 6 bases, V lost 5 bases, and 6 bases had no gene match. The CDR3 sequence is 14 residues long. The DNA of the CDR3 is TGTGCCAGCAGCCTAGGACAGGGAGGTCAGCCCCAGCATTTT. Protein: CASSLGQGGQPQHF. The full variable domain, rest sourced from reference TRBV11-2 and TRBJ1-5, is EAGVAQSPRYKIIEKRQSVAFWCNPISGHATLYWYQQILGQGPKLLIQFQNNGVVDDSQLPKDRFSAERLKGVDSTLKIQPAKLEDSAVYLCASSLGQGGQPQHFGDGTRLSIL.

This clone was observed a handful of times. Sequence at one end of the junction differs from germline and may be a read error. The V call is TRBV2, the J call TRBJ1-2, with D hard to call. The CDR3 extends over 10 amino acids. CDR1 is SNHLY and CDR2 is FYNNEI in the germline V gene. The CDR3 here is CASFDKVVFF. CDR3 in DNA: TGTGCCAGCTTTGATAAAGTCGTCTTCTTC.

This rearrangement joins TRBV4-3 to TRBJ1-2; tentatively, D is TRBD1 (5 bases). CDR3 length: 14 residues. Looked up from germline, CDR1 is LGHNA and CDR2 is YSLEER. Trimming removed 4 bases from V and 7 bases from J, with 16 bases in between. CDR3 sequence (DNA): TGCGCCAGCAGCCGAGGAGGGGAGATCGGTGGCTACACCTTC. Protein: CASSRGGEIGGYTF.

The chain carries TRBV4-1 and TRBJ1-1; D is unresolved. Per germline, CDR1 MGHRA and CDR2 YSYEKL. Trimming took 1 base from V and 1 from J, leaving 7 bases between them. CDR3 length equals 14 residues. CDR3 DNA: TGCGCCAGCAGCCAAGGGGTAGGGAACACTGAAGCTTTCTTT. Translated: CASSQGVGNTEAFF.

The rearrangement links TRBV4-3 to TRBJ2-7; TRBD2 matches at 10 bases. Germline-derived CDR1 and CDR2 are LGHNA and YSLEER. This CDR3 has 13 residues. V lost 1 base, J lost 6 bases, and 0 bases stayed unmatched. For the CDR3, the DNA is TGCGCCAGCAGCCAAGGACTAGCGGGCGAGCAGTACTTC. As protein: CASSQGLAGEQYF.

The CDR3 is CASSDSRGFERTEAFF. The CDR3 coding sequence is TGTGCCAGCAGTGACTCGAGGGGGTTTGAGAGGACTGAAGCTTTCTTT. This chain connects TRBV9 to TRBJ1-1; tentative D call: TRBD1 (6 bases). Germline V CDR1 and CDR2: SGDLS, YYNGEE. The V and J ends lost 5 bases and 5 bases respectively, with 22 bases between them. The CDR3 is 16 amino acids.

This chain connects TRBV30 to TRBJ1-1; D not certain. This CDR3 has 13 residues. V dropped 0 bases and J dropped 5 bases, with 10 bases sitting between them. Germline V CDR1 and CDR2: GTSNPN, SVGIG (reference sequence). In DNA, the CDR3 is TGTGCCTGGAGTGTACGTTTCGATACTGAAGCTTTCTTT. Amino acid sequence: CAWSVRFDTEAFF.

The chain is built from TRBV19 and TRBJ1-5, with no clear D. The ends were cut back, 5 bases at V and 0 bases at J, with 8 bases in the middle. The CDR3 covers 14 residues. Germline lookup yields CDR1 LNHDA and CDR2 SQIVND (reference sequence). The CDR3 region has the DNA TGTGCCAGTAGTGACATAAATAGCAATCAGCCCCAGCATTTT. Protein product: CASSDINSNQPQHF.

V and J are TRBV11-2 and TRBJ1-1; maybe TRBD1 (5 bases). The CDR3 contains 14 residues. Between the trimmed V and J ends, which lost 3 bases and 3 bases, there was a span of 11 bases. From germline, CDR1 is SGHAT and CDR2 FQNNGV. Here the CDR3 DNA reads TGTGCCAGCAGCTTCTATGGGGCAGACACTGAAGCTTTCTTT. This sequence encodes CASSFYGADTEAFF.

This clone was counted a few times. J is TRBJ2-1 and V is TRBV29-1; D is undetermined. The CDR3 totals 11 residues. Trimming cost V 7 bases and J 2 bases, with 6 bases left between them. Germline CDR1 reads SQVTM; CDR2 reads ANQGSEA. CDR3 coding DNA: TGCAGCGGCTCAGCCTACAATGAGCAGTTCTTC. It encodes CSGSAYNEQFF.

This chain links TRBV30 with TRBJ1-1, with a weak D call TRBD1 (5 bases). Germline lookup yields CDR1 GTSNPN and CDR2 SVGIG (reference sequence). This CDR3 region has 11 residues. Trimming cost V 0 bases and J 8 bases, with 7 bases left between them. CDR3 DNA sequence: TGTGCCTGGAGTGTGACAGAAGAAGCTTTCTTT. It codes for CAWSVTEEAFF.

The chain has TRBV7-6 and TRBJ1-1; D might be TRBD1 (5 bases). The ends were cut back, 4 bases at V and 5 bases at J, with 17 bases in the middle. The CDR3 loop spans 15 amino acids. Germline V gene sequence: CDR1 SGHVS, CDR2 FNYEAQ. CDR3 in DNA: TGTGCCAGCAGCTCTGGGGCAGGGAGCTTGACTGAAGCTTTCTTT. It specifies CASSSGAGSLTEAFF.

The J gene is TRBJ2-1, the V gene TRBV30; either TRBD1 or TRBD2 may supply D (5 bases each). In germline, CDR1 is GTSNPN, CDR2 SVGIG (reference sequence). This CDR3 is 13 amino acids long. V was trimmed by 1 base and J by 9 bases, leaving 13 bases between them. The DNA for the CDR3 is TGTGCCTGGAGTGCGGGACGTCTAGCTGAGCAGTTCTTC. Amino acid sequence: CAWSAGRLAEQFF. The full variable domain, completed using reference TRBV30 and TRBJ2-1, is SQTIHQWPATLVQPVGSPLSLECTVEGTSNPNLYWYRQAAGRGLQLLFYSVGIGQISSEVPQNLSASRPQDRQFILSSKKLLLSDSGFYLCAWSAGRLAEQFFGPGTRLTVL.

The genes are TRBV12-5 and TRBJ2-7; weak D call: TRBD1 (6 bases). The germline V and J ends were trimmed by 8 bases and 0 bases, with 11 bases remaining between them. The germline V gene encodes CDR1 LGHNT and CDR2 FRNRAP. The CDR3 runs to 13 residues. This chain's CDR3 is CASKQDSSYEQYF. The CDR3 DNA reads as TGTGCTAGTAAGCAGGACAGCTCCTACGAGCAGTACTTC.

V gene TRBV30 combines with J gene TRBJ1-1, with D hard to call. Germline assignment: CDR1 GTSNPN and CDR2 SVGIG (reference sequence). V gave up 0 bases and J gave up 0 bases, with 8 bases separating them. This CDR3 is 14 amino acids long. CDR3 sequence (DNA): TGTGCCTGGAGTGTGGGCAACATGAACACTGAAGCTTTCTTT. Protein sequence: CAWSVGNMNTEAFF.

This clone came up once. The CDR3: CASRLEKSTDTQYF. In DNA, the CDR3 is TGTGCCAGCAGACTCGAAAAGAGCACAGATACGCAGTATTTT. The rearrangement joins TRBV5-8 to TRBJ2-3, with D unclear. The CDR3 is 14 amino acids. V gave up 5 bases and J gave up 0 bases, with 10 bases separating them. The germline V gene encodes CDR1 SGHTS and CDR2 YDEGEE.

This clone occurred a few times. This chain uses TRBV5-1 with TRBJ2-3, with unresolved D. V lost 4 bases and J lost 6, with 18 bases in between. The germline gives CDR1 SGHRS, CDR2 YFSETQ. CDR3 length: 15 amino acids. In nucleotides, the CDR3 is TGCGCCAGCAGCCATACCTCCTCCCGGCCGGATACGCAGTATTTT. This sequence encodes CASSHTSSRPDTQYF.

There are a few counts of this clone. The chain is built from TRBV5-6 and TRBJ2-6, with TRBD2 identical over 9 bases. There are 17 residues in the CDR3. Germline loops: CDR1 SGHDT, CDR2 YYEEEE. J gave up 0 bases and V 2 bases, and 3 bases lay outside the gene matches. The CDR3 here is CASSFAAGGSGANVLTF. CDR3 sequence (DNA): TGTGCCAGCAGCTTCGCAGCGGGAGGCTCTGGGGCCAACGTCCTGACTTTC.

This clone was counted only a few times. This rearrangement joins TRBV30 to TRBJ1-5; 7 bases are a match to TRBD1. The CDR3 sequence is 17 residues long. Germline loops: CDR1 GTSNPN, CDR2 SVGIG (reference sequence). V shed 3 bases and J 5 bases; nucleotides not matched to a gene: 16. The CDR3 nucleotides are TGTGCCTGGAGCCCAGACAGGGTGGCATATGGTGATCAGCCCCAGCATTTT. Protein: CAWSPDRVAYGDQPQHF.

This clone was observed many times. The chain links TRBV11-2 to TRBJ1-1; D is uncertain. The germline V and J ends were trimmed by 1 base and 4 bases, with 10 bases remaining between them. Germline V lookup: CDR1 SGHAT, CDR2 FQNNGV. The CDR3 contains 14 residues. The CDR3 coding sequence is TGTGCCAGCAGCTTAGGGGGAAAGGCCACTGAAGCTTTCTTT. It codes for CASSLGGKATEAFF.